The T cell receptor (beta chain) described here comes from a study of sequential checkpoint blockade in melanoma. Study background: Patients were randomized 1:1 to nivolumab-then-ipilimumab or ipilimumab-then-nivolumab first-line. Each arm's sequence ended with maintenance nivolumab. TCRbeta immunosequencing was performed on DNA from 90 to 100 pretreatment melanoma tumor samples.

The protocol was immunoSEQ multiplex PCR, while the TCRdb copy is restricted to in-frame clones and leaves out a portion. The data show fewer than 6,000 clones, more than 25% seen once. Germline V gene data show CDR1 as SGHNT and CDR2 as YENEEA. This CDR3 is 15 amino acids long. After removal of 5 bases from V and 4 bases from J, the junction contained 7 bases not matched to a gene. The sample's treatment: randomized to nivolumab then ipilimumab (arm A) or the reverse (arm B). There are many counts of this clone. What it recognizes is unknown. Study observations and caveats: Tumor T-cell fraction and clonality correlated with PD-L1 and CD8+ counts.

The chain couples TRBV11-3 to TRBJ2-5; 10 nucleotides agree with TRBD2. This receptor was obtained from a human donor with melanoma. The material was tumor tissue (inferred from file names), obtained from a patient given nivolumab and ipilimumab in sequence. CDR3 residues: CASSSERGGRETQYF. CDR3 nucleotide sequence: TGTGCCAGCAGCAGCGAGCGGGGGGGCCGAGAGACCCAGTACTTC. The full variable domain, completed using reference TRBV11-3 and TRBJ2-5, is EAGVVQSPRYKIIEKKQPVAFWCNPISGHNTLYWYLQNLGQGPELLIRYENEEAVDDSQLPKDRFSAERLKGVDSTLKIQPAELGDSAVYLCASSSERGGRETQYFGPGTRLLVL.